The 23 T cell receptor beta chains given below trace back to one sample, sequenced in a study of blood T cells in healthy people across ages. The second PCR ran 7 to 11 cycles with a sample-barcoded 5' primer and J-beta primers. TCRdb re-called the 5' RACE reads through MiXCR, storing one row per CDR3 protein. Of 600,000 or so distinct CDR3 sequences listed, about 30% are singletons. The sequenced sample was blood. The receptors here all came from an elderly woman in good health.

This clonotype was counted between two and nine times. CDR3 residues: CASSPTQGYGYTF. In nucleotides, the CDR3 is TGTGCCAGCAGCCCGACGCAGGGGTATGGCTACACCTTC. V and J are TRBV7-3 and TRBJ1-2; the D gene is possibly TRBD1 (6 bases). V lost 5 bases and J 5 bases, leaving 12 bases between the germline ends. The CDR3 sequence is 13 residues long. Per germline, CDR1 SGHTA and CDR2 FQGTGA.

This clonotype was recorded many times. This chain links TRBV5-1 with TRBJ2-7; 10 nucleotides align to TRBD1. This CDR3 comprises 15 residues. Trimming at V came to 1 base and at J to 5 bases, leaving 6 bases not matched to a gene. CDR1 and CDR2 from the germline V gene are SGHRS and YFSETQ. The CDR3 DNA sequence: TGCGCCAGCAGCTTGACCGGGACAGGGGTCCACGAGCAGTACTTC. It specifies CASSLTGTGVHEQYF.

In its sample, this clonotype was seen many times. The V and J genes are TRBV5-1 and TRBJ2-3; D might be TRBD1 or TRBD2, each matching 7 bases. The CDR3 spans 15 residues. The germline gives CDR1 SGHRS, CDR2 YFSETQ. The ends were cut back, 4 bases at V and 9 bases at J, with 21 bases in the middle. The CDR3 here is CASSPSGGGPRTQYF. The CDR3 DNA reads TGCGCCAGCAGCCCCTCAGGGGGGGGGCCTCGGACGCAGTATTTT.

This clonotype was counted at least ten times. The CDR3 bases are TGTGCCAGCAGTAGTACAGGGGTCGGAGAGACCCAGTACTTC. Amino acid sequence: CASSSTGVGETQYF. The gene calls are TRBV2 and TRBJ2-5, with TRBD1 matching 7 bases. This CDR3 has 14 residues. Germline V CDR1 and CDR2: SNHLY, FYNNEI. V lost 5 bases to trimming and J lost 4 bases; unmatched junction nucleotides: 7.

This clonotype was counted many times. The genes are TRBV4-1 and TRBJ1-1, with D hard to call. CDR1 MGHRA and CDR2 YSYEKL come from the germline V gene. The length of the CDR3 is 15 residues. V was cut by 1 base and J by 0 bases, with 9 bases left in between. The CDR3 spells CASSQGIQLNTEAFF. Written as DNA, the CDR3 is TGCGCCAGCAGCCAAGGAATCCAGCTGAACACTGAAGCTTTCTTT.

V is TRBV7-2 and J is TRBJ2-5; D perhaps matches TRBD2 (5 bases). Looked up from germline, CDR1 is SGHTA and CDR2 is FQGNSA. V shed 2 bases and J shed 2 bases, with 12 bases lying between them. This CDR3 has 15 amino acids. Written as DNA, the CDR3 is TGTGCCAGCAGCTTATTAGGCCGGGGACAAGAGACCCAGTACTTC. Protein: CASSLLGRGQETQYF.

The genes are TRBV20-1 and TRBJ1-5; TRBD1 aligns across 8 bases. Germline loops: CDR1 DFQATT, CDR2 SNEGSKA (reference sequence). The CDR3 spans 13 residues. J lost 5 bases, V lost 5 bases, and 5 bases had no gene match. The CDR3 sequence: CSAGGTGHQPQHF. The CDR3 DNA is TGCAGTGCTGGTGGGACAGGCCATCAGCCCCAGCATTTT.

This clonotype was seen a handful of times. This chain joins TRBV2 and TRBJ1-1; D might be TRBD1 (6 bases). In germline, CDR1 is SNHLY, CDR2 FYNNEI. The CDR3 is 13 residues long. Trimming left V 4 bases short and J 6 bases short, with 12 bases between. The CDR3 protein is CASSAKGGAEAFF. In nucleotides, the CDR3 is TGTGCCAGCAGTGCCAAGGGGGGGGCTGAAGCTTTCTTT.

Ten or more counts support this clonotype. The rearrangement links TRBV30 to TRBJ2-6, with D possibly TRBD1 on 6 matching bases. The CDR3 covers 15 residues. V dropped 5 bases and J dropped 2 bases, with 13 bases sitting between them. Germline V CDR1 and CDR2: GTSNPN, SVGIG (reference sequence). The CDR3 region is CAWGARTAGANVLTF. The DNA of the CDR3 is TGTGCCTGGGGAGCTCGGACAGCTGGGGCCAACGTCCTGACTTTC.

There are many counts of this clonotype. The chain is built from TRBV7-6 and TRBJ1-2; possibly TRBD1 for D (6 bases). Germline loops: CDR1 SGHVS, CDR2 FNYEAQ. The V gene lost 5 bases and the J gene lost 4 bases, with 14 bases spanning the gap. This CDR3 contains 14 residues. The CDR3 region is CASSPGEGIYGYTF. CDR3 DNA sequence: TGTGCCAGCAGCCCAGGGGAGGGGATCTATGGCTACACCTTC.

This clonotype was picked up many times. The V and J genes are TRBV20-1 and TRBJ1-4; tentatively, D is TRBD1 (5 bases). Trimming cost V 0 bases and J 2 bases, with 10 bases left between them. This CDR3 contains 15 residues. The germline CDR1 and CDR2 sequences are DFQATT and SNEGSKA (reference sequence). The CDR3 bases are TGCAGTGCTAGAGACCCGTGGGGGACTAATGAAAAACTGTTTTTT. This codes for CSARDPWGTNEKLFF.

In regard to this clonotype: Possible read error: a much larger clone is one base away. The chain uses TRBV4-2 and TRBJ1-4, with 8 bases aligning to TRBD1. Per germline, CDR1 LGHNA and CDR2 YNFKEQ. The CDR3 runs to 17 residues. The V segment lost 1 base and the J segment 0 bases; nucleotides outside the gene matches: 4. Written as DNA, the CDR3 is TGTGCCAGCAGCCAAGGACAGGGGCTTGCAACTAATGAAAAACTGTTTTTT. This sequence encodes CASSQGQGLATNEKLFF.

The sample holds a few counts of this clonotype. The gene calls are TRBV10-3 and TRBJ1-6; 7 bases line up with TRBD1. The V gene end was trimmed by 5 bases and the J gene end by 7 bases; junction bases not matched to a gene: 5. This CDR3 contains 14 residues. Germline V gene lookup returns CDR1 ENHRY and CDR2 SYGVKD. The CDR3 loop is CAISPGQQNSPLHF. Written as DNA, the CDR3 is TGTGCCATCAGTCCGGGACAGCAGAATTCACCCCTCCACTTT.

The chain employs TRBV4-2 and TRBJ1-3; no clear D gene. Looked up from germline, CDR1 is LGHNA and CDR2 is YNFKEQ. CDR3 size: 15 residues. Deletions cut 4 bases from V and 0 bases from J, with 10 bases between. This CDR3 reads CASSPLQSSGNTIYF. CDR3 DNA sequence: TGTGCCAGCAGCCCGCTACAGAGCTCTGGAAACACCATATATTTT.

There are many counts of this clonotype. This rearrangement joins TRBV7-3 to TRBJ2-3; D is unresolved. CDR1 is SGHTA, CDR2 FQGTGA, per germline. The V and J ends lost 1 base and 1 base respectively, with 6 bases between them. The CDR3 totals 14 residues. The CDR3 here is CASSLIGGTDTQYF. The CDR3 bases are TGTGCCAGCAGCTTAATTGGGGGCACAGATACGCAGTATTTT.

This clonotype came up a few times. The chain links TRBV27 to TRBJ2-2; TRBD1 agrees at 7 bases. There are 14 residues in the CDR3. The trim removed 8 bases at V and 4 bases at J, leaving 7 bases unmatched. Germline CDR1 reads MNHEY; CDR2 reads SMNVEV (reference sequence). The chain's CDR3 is CASSDRVGTGELFF. CDR3 in DNA: TGTGCCAGCTCAGACAGGGTAGGCACCGGGGAGCTGTTTTTT.

V usage is TRBV20-1 and J usage is TRBJ2-7; TRBD1 aligns across 7 bases. This CDR3 comprises 14 residues. Germline values: CDR1 DFQATT, CDR2 SNEGSKA (reference sequence). After removal of 4 bases from V and 0 bases from J, the junction contained 6 bases not matched to a gene. The CDR3 loop is CSATRQGSSYEQYF. Here the CDR3 DNA reads TGCAGTGCTACAAGACAGGGAAGCTCCTACGAGCAGTACTTC.

Many counts were recorded for this clonotype. The chain combines TRBV7-3 with TRBJ2-1, with 11 bases identical to TRBD2. Germline-derived CDR1 and CDR2 are SGHTA and FQGTGA. V lost 8 bases and J lost 7; bases outside the gene matches: 10. CDR3 length: 15 amino acids. CDR3 protein: CASREVAGGYNEQFF. In DNA, the CDR3 is TGTGCCAGCCGGGAAGTAGCGGGGGGGTATAATGAGCAGTTCTTC.

Remarks on this clonotype: With a much larger clone just one base away, this may be a read error. The chain employs TRBV9 and TRBJ2-7, with D perhaps being TRBD1 or TRBD2 (6 bases each). Trimming shortened V by 0 bases and J by 12 bases, and 22 bases separated the two germline ends. There are 15 residues in the CDR3. Per germline, CDR1 SGDLS and CDR2 YYNGEE. In DNA, the CDR3 is TGTGCCAGCAGCGTAGATCCGGGGGCGTGGGAGACCCGGTACTTC. Its translation: CASSVDPGAWETRYF.

This clonotype was seen at least ten times. V usage is TRBV7-8 and J usage is TRBJ2-1; 11 bases agree with TRBD2. CDR1 and CDR2 (germline): SGHVS, FQNEAQ. The V and J ends lost 3 bases and 3 bases, in that order; junction bases with no gene match: 4. The CDR3 length is 16 residues. CDR3 nucleotide sequence: TGTGCCAGCAGCTTCCCGACTAGCGGGGACTACAATGAGCAGTTCTTC. Translated, it gives CASSFPTSGDYNEQFF.

The V and J genes are TRBV2 and TRBJ2-7; D is perhaps TRBD2 (6 bases). The CDR3 is made up of 16 amino acids. The V and J ends lost 2 bases and 5 bases respectively, with 19 bases between them. Germline lookup yields CDR1 SNHLY and CDR2 FYNNEI. The DNA for the CDR3 is TGTGCCAGCAGTGAAACTGGTTTGGGGGGTAGGGACGAGCAGTACTTC. This translates into CASSETGLGGRDEQYF.

This clonotype was detected ten times or more. This chain uses TRBV9 with TRBJ1-1; D is undetermined. The germline V gene has CDR1 SGDLS and CDR2 YYNGEE. Between the trimmed V and J ends, which lost 4 bases and 1 base, there was a span of 8 bases. The CDR3 has 13 amino acids. This CDR3 is CASSTKWNTEAFF. DNA for the CDR3: TGTGCCAGCAGCACCAAATGGAACACTGAAGCTTTCTTT.

This clonotype was seen more than once but under ten times. This chain joins TRBV20-1 and TRBJ1-2, with a tentative D call TRBD1 (5 bases). The CDR3 consists of 15 residues. V was clipped by 3 bases and J by 3 bases, with 17 bases between them. Germline lookup yields CDR1 DFQATT and CDR2 SNEGSKA (reference sequence). In DNA, the CDR3 is TGCAGTGCTAGTCCCGTTGTAGGGGAGGACTATGGCTACACCTTC. It is translated as CSASPVVGEDYGYTF.